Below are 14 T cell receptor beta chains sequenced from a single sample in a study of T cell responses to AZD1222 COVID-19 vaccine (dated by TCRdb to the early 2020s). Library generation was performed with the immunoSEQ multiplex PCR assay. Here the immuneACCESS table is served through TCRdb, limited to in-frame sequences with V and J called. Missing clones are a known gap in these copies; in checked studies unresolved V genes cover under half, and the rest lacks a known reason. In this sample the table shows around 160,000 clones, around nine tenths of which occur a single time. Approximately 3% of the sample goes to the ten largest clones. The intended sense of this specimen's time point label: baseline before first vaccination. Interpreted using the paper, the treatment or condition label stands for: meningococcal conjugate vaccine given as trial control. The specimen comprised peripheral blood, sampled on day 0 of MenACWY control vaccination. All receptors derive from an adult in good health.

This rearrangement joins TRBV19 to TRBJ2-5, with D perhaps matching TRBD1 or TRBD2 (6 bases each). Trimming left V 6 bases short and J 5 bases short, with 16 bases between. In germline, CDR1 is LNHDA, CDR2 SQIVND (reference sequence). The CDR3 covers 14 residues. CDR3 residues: CASRPNGGGETQYF. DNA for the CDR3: TGTGCCAGTAGGCCGAACGGGGGCGGGGAGACCCAGTACTTC.

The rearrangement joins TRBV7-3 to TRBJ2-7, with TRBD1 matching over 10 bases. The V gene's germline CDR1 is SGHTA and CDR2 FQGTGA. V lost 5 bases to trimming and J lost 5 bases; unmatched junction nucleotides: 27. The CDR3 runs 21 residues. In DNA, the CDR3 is TGTGCCAGCAGCCAGACGGGTTTTTTACGACAGGGGGCTCACGGGACTCACGAGCAGTACTTC. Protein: CASSQTGFLRQGAHGTHEQYF. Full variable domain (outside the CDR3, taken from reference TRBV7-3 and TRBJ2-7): GAGVSQTPSNKVTEKGKYVELRCDPISGHTALYWYRQSLGQGPEFLIYFQGTGAADDSGLPNDRFFAVRPEGSVSTLKIQRTERGDSAVYLCASSQTGFLRQGAHGTHEQYFGPGTRLTVT.

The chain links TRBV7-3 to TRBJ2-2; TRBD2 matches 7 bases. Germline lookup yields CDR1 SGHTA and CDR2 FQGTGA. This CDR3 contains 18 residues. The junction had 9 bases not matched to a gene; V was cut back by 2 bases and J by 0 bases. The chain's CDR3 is CASSLYGGGAANTGELFF. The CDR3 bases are TGTGCCAGCAGCTTATATGGGGGAGGGGCAGCGAACACCGGGGAGCTGTTTTTT.

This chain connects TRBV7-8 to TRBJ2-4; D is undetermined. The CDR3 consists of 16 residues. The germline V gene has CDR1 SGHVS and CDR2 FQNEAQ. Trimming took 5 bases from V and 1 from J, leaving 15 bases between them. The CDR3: CASSGWIDVAKNIQYF. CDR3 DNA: TGTGCCAGCAGCGGCTGGATCGACGTGGCCAAAAACATTCAGTACTTC.

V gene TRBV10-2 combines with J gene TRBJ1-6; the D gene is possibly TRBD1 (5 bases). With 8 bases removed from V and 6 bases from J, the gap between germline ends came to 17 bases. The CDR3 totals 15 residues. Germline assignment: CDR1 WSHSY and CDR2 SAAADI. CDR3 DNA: TGCGCCAGCCTCACAGGCCGTAGGGTTAATTCACCCCTCCACTTT. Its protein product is CASLTGRRVNSPLHF.

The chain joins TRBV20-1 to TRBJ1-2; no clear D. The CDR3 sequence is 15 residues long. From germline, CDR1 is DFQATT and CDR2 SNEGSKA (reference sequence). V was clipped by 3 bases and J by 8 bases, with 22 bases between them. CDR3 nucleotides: TGCAGTGCTAGTCGGCGGCCGGTTAAGCTCATGGGCTACACCTTC. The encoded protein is CSASRRPVKLMGYTF.

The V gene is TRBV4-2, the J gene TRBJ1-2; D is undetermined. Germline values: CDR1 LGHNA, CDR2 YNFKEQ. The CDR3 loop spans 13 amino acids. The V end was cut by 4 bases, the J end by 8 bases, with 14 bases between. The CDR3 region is CASSLQWFYGYTF. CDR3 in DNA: TGTGCCAGCAGCCTTCAGTGGTTCTACGGCTACACCTTC.

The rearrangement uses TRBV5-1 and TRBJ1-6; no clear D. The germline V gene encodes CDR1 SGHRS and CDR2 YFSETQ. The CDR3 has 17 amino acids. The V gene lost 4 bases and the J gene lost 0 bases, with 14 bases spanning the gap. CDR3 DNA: TGCGCCAGCAGCCCCGGGGAATTAAGCTCCTATAATTCACCCCTCCACTTT. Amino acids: CASSPGELSSYNSPLHF.

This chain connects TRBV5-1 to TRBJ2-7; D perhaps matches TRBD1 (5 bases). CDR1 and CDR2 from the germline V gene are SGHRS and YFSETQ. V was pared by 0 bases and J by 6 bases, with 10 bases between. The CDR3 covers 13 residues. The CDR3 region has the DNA TGCGCCAGCAGCTTGGGCAGGGAAGGCGAGCAGTACTTC. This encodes CASSLGREGEQYF.

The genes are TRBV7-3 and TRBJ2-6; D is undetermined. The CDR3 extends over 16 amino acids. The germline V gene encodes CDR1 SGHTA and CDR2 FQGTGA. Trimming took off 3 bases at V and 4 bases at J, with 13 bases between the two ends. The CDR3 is CASSLDAPWGANVLTF. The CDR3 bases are TGTGCCAGCAGCTTGGATGCGCCATGGGGGGCCAACGTCCTGACTTTC.

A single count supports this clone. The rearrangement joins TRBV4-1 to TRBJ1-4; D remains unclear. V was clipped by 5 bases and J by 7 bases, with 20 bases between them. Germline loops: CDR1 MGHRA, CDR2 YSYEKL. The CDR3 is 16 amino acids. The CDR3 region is CASSYRAARSREKLFF. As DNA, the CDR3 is TGCGCCAGCAGCTATAGGGCAGCTCGCAGTCGTGAAAAACTGTTTTTT.

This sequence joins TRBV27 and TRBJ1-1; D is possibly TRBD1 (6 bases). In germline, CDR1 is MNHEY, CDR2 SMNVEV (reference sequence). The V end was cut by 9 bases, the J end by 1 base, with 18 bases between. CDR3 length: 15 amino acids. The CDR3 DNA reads TGTGCCAGTGCCCATCGACAGGTCTCGAACACTGAAGCTTTCTTT. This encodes CASAHRQVSNTEAFF.

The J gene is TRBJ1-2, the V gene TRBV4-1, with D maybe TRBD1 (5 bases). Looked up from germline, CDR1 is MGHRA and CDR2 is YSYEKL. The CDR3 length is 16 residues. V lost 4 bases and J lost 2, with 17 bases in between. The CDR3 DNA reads TGCGCCAGCAGCCCCCTGGGGCCTGTTTTGAACTATGGCTACACCTTC. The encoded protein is CASSPLGPVLNYGYTF.

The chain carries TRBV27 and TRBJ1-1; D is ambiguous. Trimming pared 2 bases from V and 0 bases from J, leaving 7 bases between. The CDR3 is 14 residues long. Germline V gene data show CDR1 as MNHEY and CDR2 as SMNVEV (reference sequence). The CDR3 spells CASSLKSMNTEAFF. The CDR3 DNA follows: TGTGCCAGCAGTTTAAAGAGCATGAACACTGAAGCTTTCTTT.